This T cell receptor (beta chain) was documented in a study of blood T cell repertoires in COVID-19. Overall study context: Samples representing acute and convalescent COVID-19 were sourced from the United States, Italy and Spain. Sample material is recorded as cDNA or gDNA derived from T cells, B-cell-depleted T cells, or PBMCs.

Germline CDR1 MDHEN, CDR2 SYDVKM. V dropped 4 bases and J dropped 5 bases, with 8 bases sitting between them. This CDR3 contains 12 residues. Only in-frame clones appear in the TCRdb table, and some are missing; sequencing was by immunoSEQ multiplex PCR. The data contain 200,000 to 250,000 clones, about nine tenths of them seen just once; the ten biggest clones take up around 6.5%. The source material was peripheral blood. This TCR was sampled from a man aged 60 to 69 with acute or convalescent COVID-19. The chain has TRBV28 and TRBJ2-5; D is unclear. The CDR3 DNA reads TGTGCCAGCAGTTACAGTTTTGAGACCCAGTACTTC. It is translated as CASSYSFETQYF. Full variable domain (outside the CDR3, taken from reference TRBV28 and TRBJ2-5): DVKVTQSSRYLVKRTGEKVFLECVQDMDHENMFWYRQDPGLGLRLIYFSYDVKMKEKGDIPEGYSVSREKKERFSLILESASTNQTSMYLCASSYSFETQYFGPGTRLLVL.